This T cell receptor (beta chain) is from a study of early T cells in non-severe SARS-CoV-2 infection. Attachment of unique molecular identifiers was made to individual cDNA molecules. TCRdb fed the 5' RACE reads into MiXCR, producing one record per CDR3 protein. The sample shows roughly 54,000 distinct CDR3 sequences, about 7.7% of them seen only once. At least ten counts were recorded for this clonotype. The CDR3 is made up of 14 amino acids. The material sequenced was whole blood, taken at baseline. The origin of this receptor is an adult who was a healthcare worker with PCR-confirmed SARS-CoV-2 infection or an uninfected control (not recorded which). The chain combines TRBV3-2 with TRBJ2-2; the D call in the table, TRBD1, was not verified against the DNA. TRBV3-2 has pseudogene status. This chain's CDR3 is CASSQRGWTGELFF. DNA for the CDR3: TGTGCCAGCAGCCAAAGGGGTTGGACCGGGGAGCTGTTTTTT.